Included here is one T cell receptor beta chain sequence, with context. How the authors handled the data: Reference gene primers were amplified, and this amplification served to estimate nucleated cell counts. The table came from immunoSEQ multiplex PCR; TCRdb's copy has only in-frame clones and leaves some out. V and J calls and clone size are those listed in that table; D and trimming were worked out from the DNA. The sample holds around 260,000 clones, about nine tenths seen once. The data derive from a study of blood T cell repertoires in COVID-19. For the study at large: Specimens from acute and convalescent COVID-19 originated in the United States, Italy and Spain.

Germline V gene lookup returns CDR1 LNHDA and CDR2 SQIVND (reference sequence). The CDR3 runs to 17 residues. Trimming stripped 7 bases from V and 4 bases from J, with 25 bases between. The rearrangement uses TRBV19 and TRBJ1-2; D is possibly TRBD1 (6 bases). Source material: peripheral blood. The receptor's source is a woman aged 40 to 49 who had recovered from COVID-19. The CDR3 here is CASMGGGERGKPYGYTF. As DNA, the CDR3 is TGTGCCAGTATGGGAGGGGGAGAAAGGGGGAAACCCTATGGCTACACCTTC. The full variable domain, its missing parts supplied by reference TRBV19 and TRBJ1-2, is DGGITQSPKYLFRKEGQNVTLSCEQNLNHDAMYWYRQDPGQGLRLIYYSQIVNDFQKGDIAEGYSVSREKKESFPLTVTSAQKNPTAFYLCASMGGGERGKPYGYTFGSGTRLTVV.